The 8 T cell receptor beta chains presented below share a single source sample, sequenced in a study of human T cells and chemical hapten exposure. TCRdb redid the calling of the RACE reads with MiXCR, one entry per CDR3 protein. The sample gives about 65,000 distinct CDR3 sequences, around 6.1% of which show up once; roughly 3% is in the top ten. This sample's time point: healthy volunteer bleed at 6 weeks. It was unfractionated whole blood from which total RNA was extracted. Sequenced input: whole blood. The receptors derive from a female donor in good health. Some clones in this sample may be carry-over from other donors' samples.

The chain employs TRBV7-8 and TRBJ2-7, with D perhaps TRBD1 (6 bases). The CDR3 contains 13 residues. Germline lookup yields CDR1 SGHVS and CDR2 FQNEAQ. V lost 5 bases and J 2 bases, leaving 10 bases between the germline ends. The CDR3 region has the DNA TGTGCCAGCAGCCTCCGGACAGCCTACGAGCAGTACTTC. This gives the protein CASSLRTAYEQYF.

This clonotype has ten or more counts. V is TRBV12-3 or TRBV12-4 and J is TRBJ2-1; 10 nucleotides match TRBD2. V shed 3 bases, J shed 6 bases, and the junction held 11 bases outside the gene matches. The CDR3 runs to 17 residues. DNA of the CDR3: TGTGCCAGCAGTTTTTTCACGCTAGCGGGAGCATCCAATGAGCAGTTCTTC. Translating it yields CASSFFTLAGASNEQFF.

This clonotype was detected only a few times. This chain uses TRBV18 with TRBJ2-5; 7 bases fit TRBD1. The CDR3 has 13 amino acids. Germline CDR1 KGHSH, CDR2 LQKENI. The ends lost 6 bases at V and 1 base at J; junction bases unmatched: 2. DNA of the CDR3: TGTGCCAGCTCGGGGACAGTCCAAGAGACCCAGTACTTC. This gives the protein CASSGTVQETQYF.

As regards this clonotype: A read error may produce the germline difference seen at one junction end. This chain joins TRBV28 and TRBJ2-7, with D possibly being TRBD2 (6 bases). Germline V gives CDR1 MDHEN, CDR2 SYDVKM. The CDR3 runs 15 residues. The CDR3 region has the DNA TGTGCCAGCAACGAACGGGGGTTACGCTCCTACGAGCAGCACTTC. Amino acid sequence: CASNERGLRSYEQHF.

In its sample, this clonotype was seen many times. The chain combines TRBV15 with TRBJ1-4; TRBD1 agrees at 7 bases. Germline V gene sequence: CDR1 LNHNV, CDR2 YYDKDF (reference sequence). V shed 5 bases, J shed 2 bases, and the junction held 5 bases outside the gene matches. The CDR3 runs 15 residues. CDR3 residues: CATSPSRGTNEKLFF. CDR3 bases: TGTGCCACCAGCCCCTCCAGGGGGACTAATGAAAAACTGTTTTTT.

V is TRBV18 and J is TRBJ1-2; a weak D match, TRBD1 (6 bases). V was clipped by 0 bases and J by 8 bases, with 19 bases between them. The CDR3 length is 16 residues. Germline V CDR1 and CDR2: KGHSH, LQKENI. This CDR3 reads CASSPPRQDSFRGYTF. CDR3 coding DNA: TGTGCCAGCTCACCACCGAGGCAGGACAGTTTTCGAGGCTACACCTTC.

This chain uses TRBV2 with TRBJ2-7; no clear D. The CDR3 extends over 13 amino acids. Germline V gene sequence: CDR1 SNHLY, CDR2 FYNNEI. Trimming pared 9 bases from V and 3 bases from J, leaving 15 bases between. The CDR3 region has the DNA TGTGCCAGTGCCCCCGGCGTTGACTACGAGCAGTACTTC. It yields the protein CASAPGVDYEQYF. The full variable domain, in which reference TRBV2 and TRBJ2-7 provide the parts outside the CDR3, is EPEVTQTPSHQVTQMGQEVILRCVPISNHLYFYWYRQILGQKVEFLVSFYNNEISEKSEIFDDQFSVERPDGSNFTLKIRSTKLEDSAMYFCASAPGVDYEQYFGPGTRLTVT.

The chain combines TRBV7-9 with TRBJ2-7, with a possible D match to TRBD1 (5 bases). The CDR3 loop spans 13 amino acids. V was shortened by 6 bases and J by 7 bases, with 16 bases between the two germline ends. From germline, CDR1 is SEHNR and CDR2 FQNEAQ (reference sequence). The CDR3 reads CASSSKGVGEQYF. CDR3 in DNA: TGTGCCAGCAGTTCAAAAGGGGTTGGAGAGCAGTACTTC.